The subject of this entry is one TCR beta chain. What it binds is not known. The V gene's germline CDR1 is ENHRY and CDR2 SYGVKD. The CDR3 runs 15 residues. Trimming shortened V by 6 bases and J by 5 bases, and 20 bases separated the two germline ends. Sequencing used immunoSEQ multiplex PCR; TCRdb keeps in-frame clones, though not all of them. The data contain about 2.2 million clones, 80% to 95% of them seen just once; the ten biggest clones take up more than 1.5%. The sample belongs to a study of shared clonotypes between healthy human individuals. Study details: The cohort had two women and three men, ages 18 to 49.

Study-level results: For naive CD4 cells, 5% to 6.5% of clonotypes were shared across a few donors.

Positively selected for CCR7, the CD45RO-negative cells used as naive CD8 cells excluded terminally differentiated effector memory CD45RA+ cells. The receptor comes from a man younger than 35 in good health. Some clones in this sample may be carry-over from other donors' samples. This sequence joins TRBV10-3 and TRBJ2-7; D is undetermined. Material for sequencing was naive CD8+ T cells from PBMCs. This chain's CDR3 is CAIRGSVGHPDEQYF. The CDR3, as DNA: TGTGCCATCAGGGGGTCCGTAGGCCACCCGGACGAGCAGTACTTC.